The 19 T cell receptor beta chains presented below share a single source sample, sequenced in a study of cytomegalovirus exposure and HLA in healthy donors. Amplification used 60 Vbeta primers and 13 Jbeta primers. Sequenced by immunoSEQ multiplex PCR; TCRdb stores in-frame clones only, minus some. The table records 95,000 to 150,000 clones, around 75% of them present only once. The sequencing input was PBMCs. These receptors were collected from a man in his 60s in good health and CMV-seropositive.

This sequence joins TRBV29-1 and TRBJ1-5; 9 positions match TRBD1. The length of the CDR3 is 12 residues. Germline V lookup: CDR1 SQVTM, CDR2 ANQGSEA. V lost 4 bases, J lost 7 bases, and 2 bases stayed unmatched. CDR3 bases: TGCAGCGTTGGGACAGGGGACCAGCCCCAGCATTTT. This translates into CSVGTGDQPQHF. Full variable domain (rest looked up from reference TRBV29-1 and TRBJ1-5): SAVISQKPSRDICQRGTSLTIQCQVDSQVTMMFWYRQQPGQSLTLIATANQGSEATYESGFVIDKFPISRPNLTFSTLTVSNMSPEDSSIYLCSVGTGDQPQHFGDGTRLSIL.

The chain joins TRBV6-5 to TRBJ1-2; D possibly corresponds to TRBD1 (5 bases). This CDR3 has 15 residues. V lost 2 bases to trimming and J lost 2 bases, with 12 bases between them. Germline CDR1 MNHEY, CDR2 SVGAGI. In DNA form, the CDR3 reads TGTGCCAGCAGTTACCGCGCAGGGTTCAACTATGGCTACACCTTC. Translated: CASSYRAGFNYGYTF.

V and J are TRBV27 and TRBJ2-3; TRBD2 matches 7 bases. The CDR3 is made up of 14 amino acids. The V segment lost 8 bases and the J segment 6 bases; nucleotides outside the gene matches: 11. Germline values: CDR1 MNHEY, CDR2 SMNVEV (reference sequence). The CDR3 DNA reads TGTGCCAGCCTTCCGGGGGGAATTTGGGATACGCAGTATTTT. Encoded protein: CASLPGGIWDTQYF.

This clone was recorded once. J is TRBJ2-3 and V is TRBV2; 7 bases are shared with TRBD2. The CDR3 has 15 residues. Germline CDR1 and CDR2: SNHLY and FYNNEI. V lost 3 bases, J lost 5 bases, and 8 bases stayed unmatched. CDR3 DNA sequence: TGTGCCAGCAGTGACCGGACGGGGGGACTAGATACGCAGTATTTT. It is translated as CASSDRTGGLDTQYF.

The rearrangement uses TRBV7-9 and TRBJ1-1, with a tentative D call TRBD1 (5 bases). CDR1 and CDR2 (germline): SEHNR, FQNEAQ (reference sequence). The CDR3 length is 13 residues. Trimming cost V 4 bases and J 4 bases, with 10 bases left between them. This chain's CDR3 is CASSSDSGTEAFF. DNA for the CDR3: TGTGCCAGCAGCTCCGACAGTGGCACTGAAGCTTTCTTT.

The chain combines TRBV7-3 with TRBJ1-1; perhaps TRBD1 as D (5 bases). Trimming pared 2 bases from V and 0 bases from J, leaving 7 bases between. Germline V gives CDR1 SGHTA, CDR2 FQGTGA. The CDR3 is 14 residues long. The CDR3 is CASSLLTVNTEAFF. For the CDR3, the DNA is TGTGCCAGCAGCTTATTGACAGTGAACACTGAAGCTTTCTTT.

J is TRBJ2-4 and V is TRBV6-5; perhaps TRBD1 as D (6 bases). The CDR3 has 12 amino acids. The germline gives CDR1 MNHEY, CDR2 SVGAGI. With 8 bases removed from V and 6 bases from J, the gap between germline ends came to 11 bases. The chain's CDR3 is CASRGGTNIQYF. The CDR3 DNA follows: TGTGCCAGCCGAGGGGGAACAAACATTCAGTACTTC.

The gene calls are TRBV30 and TRBJ2-1; 9 nucleotides match TRBD1. Germline V gene lookup returns CDR1 GTSNPN and CDR2 SVGIG (reference sequence). The CDR3 extends over 15 amino acids. Trimming removed 5 bases from V and 7 bases from J; junction bases left unmatched: 12. The CDR3 DNA follows: TGTGCCTGGGGAGAGGGGACAGGGTTTCGGAATGAGCAGTTCTTC. Translating it yields CAWGEGTGFRNEQFF.

The gene calls are TRBV25-1 and TRBJ2-7, with no clear D. The CDR3 is made up of 14 amino acids. Trimming took off 8 bases at V and 3 bases at J, with 17 bases between the two ends. Germline V gives CDR1 MGHDK, CDR2 SYGVNS. DNA for the CDR3: TGTGCCAGCGCAGGTCATGGTCCCCTCTACGAGCAGTACTTC. Its protein product is CASAGHGPLYEQYF.

The chain joins TRBV30 to TRBJ2-7; no definite D call. The CDR3 totals 13 residues. Germline lookup yields CDR1 GTSNPN and CDR2 SVGIG (reference sequence). With 2 bases removed from V and 6 bases from J, the gap between germline ends came to 14 bases. The CDR3 region is CAWSLVARGEQYF. In DNA form, the CDR3 reads TGTGCCTGGAGTCTGGTTGCGCGCGGCGAGCAGTACTTC. Complete variable domain (other parts from reference TRBV30 and TRBJ2-7): SQTIHQWPATLVQPVGSPLSLECTVEGTSNPNLYWYRQAAGRGLQLLFYSVGIGQISSEVPQNLSASRPQDRQFILSSKKLLLSDSGFYLCAWSLVARGEQYFGPGTRLTVT.

The rearrangement links TRBV28 to TRBJ2-2; D is uncertain. V was shortened by 6 bases and J by 3 bases, with 5 bases between the two germline ends. CDR3 size: 12 residues. CDR1 and CDR2 from the germline V gene are MDHEN and SYDVKM. This CDR3 reads CASRDYTGELFF. The CDR3 DNA is TGTGCCAGCAGAGACTACACCGGGGAGCTGTTTTTT.

This clone was recorded a few times. The chain joins TRBV29-1 to TRBJ1-1; D is perhaps TRBD1 (6 bases). V dropped 6 bases and J dropped 4 bases, with 15 bases sitting between them. This CDR3 has 13 residues. CDR1 is SQVTM and CDR2 is ANQGSEA in the germline V gene. In nucleotides, the CDR3 is TGCAGCGTGAGCCAGGGGATCCTCACTGAAGCTTTCTTT. This encodes CSVSQGILTEAFF.

This chain links TRBV5-4 with TRBJ1-2; D is uncertain. The V gene's germline CDR1 is SGHNT and CDR2 YYREEE (reference sequence). CDR3 length equals 12 residues. Trimming pared 0 bases from V and 13 bases from J, leaving 13 bases between. This CDR3 reads CASSLDVGPFTF. CDR3 coding DNA: TGTGCCAGCAGCTTGGATGTTGGCCCCTTCACCTTC.

This chain links TRBV10-3 with TRBJ1-1; no reliable D call. V lost 2 bases and J lost 2, with 9 bases in between. The CDR3 runs to 14 residues. Germline V lookup: CDR1 ENHRY, CDR2 SYGVKD. Here the CDR3 DNA reads TGTGCCATCAGTGAGGGGCAGGCCAACACTGAAGCTTTCTTT. It codes for CAISEGQANTEAFF.

The gene calls are TRBV5-1 and TRBJ2-3; 15 bases match TRBD2. There are 15 residues in the CDR3. V trimming: 4 bases; J trimming: 8 bases; junction bases outside the gene matches: 5. Germline CDR1 and CDR2: SGHRS and YFSETQ. CDR3 amino acids: CASSPGLAGGITQYF. CDR3 sequence (DNA): TGCGCCAGCAGCCCGGGACTAGCGGGGGGTATTACGCAGTATTTT. The whole variable domain, remainder taken from reference TRBV5-1 and TRBJ2-3, is KAGVTQTPRYLIKTRGQQVTLSCSPISGHRSVSWYQQTPGQGLQFLFEYFSETQRNKGNFPGRFSGRQFSNSRSEMNVSTLELGDSALYLCASSPGLAGGITQYFGPGTRLTVL.

This sequence joins TRBV14 and TRBJ1-2, with TRBD1 matching over 8 bases. This CDR3 contains 14 residues. V dropped 3 bases and J dropped 1; count of bases not matched to a gene: 1. The germline V gene encodes CDR1 SGHDN and CDR2 FVKESK. The CDR3 nucleotides are TGTGCCAGCAGCCAGGACAGGGATAACTATGGCTACACCTTC. It encodes CASSQDRDNYGYTF.

This clone was recorded only once. The genes are TRBV19 and TRBJ1-1; TRBD1 might be the D (6 bases). V was trimmed by 5 bases and J by 3 bases, leaving 13 bases between them. Germline lookup yields CDR1 LNHDA and CDR2 SQIVND (reference sequence). The CDR3 runs 14 residues. The CDR3 reads CASSLAGVYTEAFF. The CDR3 DNA reads as TGTGCCAGTAGTCTTGCAGGGGTATACACTGAAGCTTTCTTT.

V and J are TRBV29-1 and TRBJ1-3, with D possibly matching TRBD1 (5 bases). Trimming removed 6 bases from V and 2 bases from J, with 20 bases in between. Germline loops: CDR1 SQVTM, CDR2 ANQGSEA. This CDR3 spans 16 amino acids. The CDR3 sequence: CSVITSGQGPGNTIYF. As DNA, the CDR3 is TGCAGCGTGATAACTTCCGGGCAGGGCCCTGGAAACACCATATATTTT. Together with reference TRBV29-1 and TRBJ1-3, the CDR3 gives the full variable domain: SAVISQKPSRDICQRGTSLTIQCQVDSQVTMMFWYRQQPGQSLTLIATANQGSEATYESGFVIDKFPISRPNLTFSTLTVSNMSPEDSSIYLCSVITSGQGPGNTIYFGEGSWLTVV.

The genes are TRBV18 and TRBJ1-1; D unclear. Germline V gives CDR1 KGHSH, CDR2 LQKENI. This CDR3 spans 13 amino acids. Trimming cost V 3 bases and J 3 bases, with 8 bases left between them. CDR3 region: CASSPRNDTEAFF. In DNA, the CDR3 is TGTGCCAGCTCACCCAGAAATGACACTGAAGCTTTCTTT.